This TCR beta chain was identified in a study of blood T cell repertoires in COVID-19. Only in-frame clones appear in the TCRdb table, and some are missing; sequencing was by immunoSEQ multiplex PCR. This repertoire shows 250,000 or so clones, 70% to 85% found once; its top ten account for more than 7%. Trimming pared 6 bases from V and 7 bases from J, leaving 15 bases between. This CDR3 is 14 amino acids long. From germline, CDR1 is MNHNY and CDR2 SVGAGI (reference sequence). Only a few counts were recorded for this clone. The sample was peripheral blood. This clonotype was sampled from a man aged 80 or over with acute or convalescent COVID-19. The chain carries TRBV6-6 and TRBJ1-4; tentative D call: TRBD1 (5 bases). The CDR3 is CASRNRIGGEKLFF. DNA for the CDR3: TGTGCCAGCAGAAACAGGATCGGGGGTGAAAAACTGTTTTTT.